Below, 26 T cell receptor beta chains from the same sample are listed, as sequenced in a study of T-cell reconstitution after alpha-beta-depleted transplantation in children. Preparing the TCRbeta library involved the use of unique molecular identifiers. TCRdb itself ran the PCR reads through MiXCR, one entry per CDR3 protein. This repertoire shows roughly 350,000 distinct CDR3 sequences, around 15% found once; its top ten account for around 38%. The source material was PBMCs, mostly from graft donor cells, sampled 360 days after TCRalphabeta/CD19-depleted stem cell transplant. The receptor set was obtained from a male patient between 2 and 10 years old who had a stem cell transplant for acute lymphoblastic leukemia, so the T cells may come from the graft donor.

This clonotype has just a few counts. The chain employs TRBV4-3 and TRBJ1-1; the D is unclear. Germline CDR1 is LGHNA and CDR2 is YSLEER. Trimming removed 3 bases from V and 0 bases from J, with 8 bases in between. The CDR3 totals 14 residues. The CDR3 is CASSQLGMNTEAFF. Written as DNA, the CDR3 is TGCGCCAGCAGCCAGCTAGGGATGAACACTGAAGCTTTCTTT.

The gene calls are TRBV29-1 and TRBJ2-7; D possibly corresponds to TRBD1 (5 bases). CDR1 is SQVTM, CDR2 ANQGSEA, per germline. This CDR3 contains 13 residues. V was shortened by 6 bases and J by 0 bases, with 12 bases between the two germline ends. CDR3 sequence reads: CSVLTGDSYEQYF. DNA of the CDR3: TGCAGCGTGCTCACAGGTGACTCCTACGAGCAGTACTTC.

This sequence joins TRBV12-3 or TRBV12-4 and TRBJ2-1, with 13 bases lining up with TRBD2. This CDR3 region has 15 residues. With V trimmed by 6 bases and J by 2 bases, 1 base remained unmatched. The CDR3 protein is CASRGLAGPYNEQFF. Here the CDR3 DNA reads TGTGCCAGCAGGGGACTAGCGGGGCCCTACAATGAGCAGTTCTTC.

The gene calls are TRBV4-3 and TRBJ2-5; 7 bases match TRBD1. The CDR3 extends over 16 amino acids. In germline, CDR1 is LGHNA, CDR2 YSLEER. V lost 1 base to trimming and J lost 1 base; unmatched junction nucleotides: 6. The CDR3 here is CASSQGTGVTQETQYF. CDR3 DNA: TGCGCCAGCAGCCAAGGAACAGGGGTCACCCAAGAGACCCAGTACTTC.

The sample holds a few counts of this clonotype. This sequence joins TRBV20-1 and TRBJ2-1, with 9 nucleotides matching TRBD2. The germline gives CDR1 DFQATT, CDR2 SNEGSKA (reference sequence). This CDR3 region has 15 residues. V shed 5 bases, J shed 6 bases, and the junction held 11 bases outside the gene matches. The CDR3 loop is CSAPDLAGTPNEQFF. The CDR3 nucleotides read TGCAGTGCTCCAGATCTAGCGGGAACGCCCAATGAGCAGTTCTTC.

The chain is built from TRBV5-1 and TRBJ1-1, with 9 positions matching TRBD1. The germline V gene has CDR1 SGHRS and CDR2 YFSETQ. This CDR3 is built from 15 residues. The J segment lost 1 base and the V segment lost 0 bases, leaving 1 base of the junction unmatched. The CDR3 DNA sequence: TGCGCCAGCAGCTTGGGGGACAGGGAGAACACTGAAGCTTTCTTT. It encodes CASSLGDRENTEAFF.

This clonotype has more than one count but fewer than ten. J is TRBJ2-7 and V is TRBV9; D might be TRBD1 (6 bases). CDR3 length: 17 residues. The V gene's germline CDR1 is SGDLS and CDR2 YYNGEE. V lost 2 bases, J lost 3 bases, and 21 bases lay in between. The CDR3, as DNA: TGTGCCAGCAGCGTCGGAGCCACAGGGAGCCCAATCTACGAGCAGTACTTC. This translates into CASSVGATGSPIYEQYF. Variable domain in full (rest from reference TRBV9 and TRBJ2-7): DSGVTQTPKHLITATGQRVTLRCSPRSGDLSVYWYQQSLDQGLQFLIQYYNGEERAKGNILERFSAQQFPDLHSELNLSSLELGDSALYFCASSVGATGSPIYEQYFGPGTRLTVT.

This clonotype has a handful of counts. The V and J genes are TRBV12-5 and TRBJ2-7; D is ambiguous. Germline V gene lookup returns CDR1 LGHNT and CDR2 FRNRAP. Trimming took off 3 bases at V and 3 bases at J, with 6 bases between the two ends. There are 12 residues in the CDR3. Written as DNA, the CDR3 is TGTGCTAGTGGTTTATTTTTCTACGAGCAGTACTTC. Translating gives CASGLFFYEQYF. Filled out from reference TRBV12-5 and TRBJ2-7, the complete variable domain reads DARVTQTPRHKVTEMGQEVTMRCQPILGHNTVFWYRQTMMQGLELLAYFRNRAPLDDSGMPKDRFSAEMPDATLATLKIQPSEPRDSAVYFCASGLFFYEQYFGPGTRLTVT.

This clonotype came up a few times. The gene calls are TRBV3-1 and TRBJ2-1, with 8 bases aligning to TRBD2. In germline, CDR1 is LGHDT, CDR2 YNNKEL (reference sequence). This CDR3 is 18 amino acids long. Losses at the gene ends were 2 bases for V and 6 bases for J; bases not matched to a gene: 15. The chain's CDR3 is CASSQNLAPGLVSNEQFF. DNA for the CDR3: TGTGCCAGCAGCCAAAATCTTGCCCCGGGACTAGTTAGCAATGAGCAGTTCTTC.

V and J are TRBV19 and TRBJ2-7, with 7 nucleotides matching TRBD2. V was clipped by 5 bases and J by 0 bases; unmatched bases: 13. Germline V gives CDR1 LNHDA, CDR2 SQIVND (reference sequence). The CDR3 spans 17 residues. The CDR3 region is CASSPTQLAMSSYEQYF. CDR3 in DNA: TGTGCCAGTAGTCCCACCCAACTAGCGATGAGCTCCTACGAGCAGTACTTC.

This clonotype was found a few times. The V and J genes are TRBV5-1 and TRBJ2-2; D tentatively fits TRBD1 or TRBD2 (5 bases each). The germline CDR1 and CDR2 sequences are SGHRS and YFSETQ. Trimming pared 4 bases from V and 5 bases from J, leaving 18 bases between. The CDR3 consists of 16 residues. The CDR3 nucleotides are TGCGCCAGCAGCCCATGGCCGGGGCCCCCAACCGGGGAGCTGTTTTTT. Translated, it gives CASSPWPGPPTGELFF.

The gene calls are TRBV10-2 and TRBJ1-1, with D perhaps matching TRBD1 (6 bases). Per the germline V gene, CDR1 is WSHSY and CDR2 is SAAADI. Trimming took off 0 bases at V and 0 bases at J, with 14 bases between the two ends. This CDR3 has 17 residues. As DNA, the CDR3 is TGCGCCAGCAGTGAGTCATACAGGGTGGGGATGAACACTGAAGCTTTCTTT. Protein product: CASSESYRVGMNTEAFF.

This clonotype showed up just a few times. The chain uses TRBV5-1 and TRBJ2-3; D ambiguous. Germline V gene lookup returns CDR1 SGHRS and CDR2 YFSETQ. The CDR3 consists of 14 residues. The V and J ends lost 4 bases and 0 bases respectively, with 9 bases between them. The CDR3, as DNA: TGCGCCAGCAGCCTTTTTGCTAGCACAGATACGCAGTATTTT. This sequence encodes CASSLFASTDTQYF.

The V gene is TRBV4-3, the J gene TRBJ2-7, with 10 bases identical to TRBD2. V lost 0 bases, J lost 3 bases, and 11 bases stayed unmatched. Germline CDR1 and CDR2: LGHNA and YSLEER. The CDR3 is made up of 18 amino acids. Here the CDR3 reads CASSQDLSGRDLFYEQYF. DNA of the CDR3: TGCGCCAGCAGCCAAGATTTAAGCGGGAGGGACCTATTCTACGAGCAGTACTTC.

This clonotype was picked up many times. This chain links TRBV15 with TRBJ2-1; 9 positions match TRBD2. Germline V lookup: CDR1 LNHNV, CDR2 YYDKDF (reference sequence). The CDR3 has 19 residues. Trimming cost V 0 bases and J 4 bases; bases outside gene matches: 13. CDR3 DNA: TGTGCCACCAGCAGAGATCTGTGGAAGCGGGAGGTCTTATACAATGAGCAGTTCTTC. This translates into CATSRDLWKREVLYNEQFF. Full variable domain (rest looked up from reference TRBV15 and TRBJ2-1): DAMVIQNPRYQVTQFGKPVTLSCSQTLNHNVMYWYQQKSSQAPKLLFHYYDKDFNNEADTPDNFQSRRPNTSFCFLDIRSPGLGDTAMYLCATSRDLWKREVLYNEQFFGPGTRLTVL.

Many counts were recorded for this clonotype. The chain combines TRBV20-1 with TRBJ2-1; 7 positions agree with TRBD2. CDR3 size: 13 residues. The germline V gene encodes CDR1 DFQATT and CDR2 SNEGSKA (reference sequence). Trimming took 7 bases from V and 2 from J; bases not matched to a gene: 5. The CDR3 loop is CSVMGGAYNEQFF. In DNA form, the CDR3 reads TGCAGTGTGATGGGGGGGGCCTACAATGAGCAGTTCTTC.

This clonotype has only one observation. The chain couples TRBV5-6 to TRBJ2-6, with D possibly called TRBD1 or TRBD2 (5 bases each). The CDR3 is 15 residues long. The V end was cut by 0 bases, the J end by 4 bases, with 8 bases between. Germline V lookup: CDR1 SGHDT, CDR2 YYEEEE. For the CDR3, the DNA is TGTGCCAGCAGCTTGGTAGGGGACGGGGCCAACGTCCTGACTTTC. The encoded protein is CASSLVGDGANVLTF.

The sample holds a few counts of this clonotype. The chain couples TRBV5-1 to TRBJ2-5; 14 bases match TRBD2. Germline V gene lookup returns CDR1 SGHRS and CDR2 YFSETQ. CDR3 length: 19 residues. V shed 7 bases, J shed 5 bases, and the junction held 19 bases outside the gene matches. Written as DNA, the CDR3 is TGCGCCAGCCGACTATTGGCGGGGACTAGCGGGAGTAATATGGAGACCCAGTACTTC. Its translation is CASRLLAGTSGSNMETQYF. Combining the CDR3 with reference TRBV5-1 and TRBJ2-5 gives the whole variable domain KAGVTQTPRYLIKTRGQQVTLSCSPISGHRSVSWYQQTPGQGLQFLFEYFSETQRNKGNFPGRFSGRQFSNSRSEMNVSTLELGDSALYLCASRLLAGTSGSNMETQYFGPGTRLLVL.

The chain recombines TRBV14 with TRBJ2-3, with 12 bases that match TRBD2. This CDR3 region has 18 residues. Per germline, CDR1 SGHDN and CDR2 FVKESK. The trim removed 4 bases at V and 3 bases at J, leaving 11 bases unmatched. CDR3: CASSPLHKTSGRTDTQYF. The CDR3 DNA reads TGTGCCAGCAGCCCCCTCCACAAGACTAGCGGGAGAACAGATACGCAGTATTTT.

This clonotype showed up many times. The rearrangement uses TRBV7-2 and TRBJ2-7, with no clear D. The CDR3 contains 13 residues. V lost 2 bases and J 4 bases, leaving 9 bases between the germline ends. Per the germline V gene, CDR1 is SGHTA and CDR2 is FQGNSA. CDR3 sequence reads: CASSLMAVYEQYF. CDR3 DNA: TGTGCCAGCAGCTTAATGGCGGTATACGAGCAGTACTTC.

This sequence joins TRBV7-9 and TRBJ2-5; D call uncertain. The CDR3 runs 12 residues. The germline V gene encodes CDR1 SEHNR and CDR2 FQNEAQ (reference sequence). Trimming cost V 3 bases and J 4 bases, with 6 bases left between them. CDR3 sequence: CASSFAIETQYF. The CDR3 bases are TGTGCCAGCAGCTTCGCGATAGAGACCCAGTACTTC.

The chain carries TRBV7-8 and TRBJ2-7; TRBD2 is a possible D gene (5 bases). Germline V gives CDR1 SGHVS, CDR2 FQNEAQ. V was clipped by 3 bases and J by 1 base, with 7 bases between them. This CDR3 is 13 amino acids long. This CDR3 is CASSLERSYEQYF. The CDR3, as DNA: TGTGCCAGCAGCTTGGAGCGGTCCTACGAGCAGTACTTC.

The count of this clonotype is one. V is TRBV19 and J is TRBJ2-6, with D perhaps matching TRBD2 (6 bases). The germline CDR1 and CDR2 sequences are LNHDA and SQIVND (reference sequence). The CDR3 is 16 amino acids. The ends were cut back, 6 bases at V and 0 bases at J, with 12 bases in the middle. For the CDR3, the DNA is TGTGCCAGTAGAATCCGGGAGACCTCTGGGGCCAACGTCCTGACTTTC. This translates into CASRIRETSGANVLTF. Supplemented by reference TRBV19 and TRBJ2-6, the full variable domain reads DGGITQSPKYLFRKEGQNVTLSCEQNLNHDAMYWYRQDPGQGLRLIYYSQIVNDFQKGDIAEGYSVSREKKESFPLTVTSAQKNPTAFYLCASRIRETSGANVLTFGAGSRLTVL.

This sequence joins TRBV28 and TRBJ2-7; no clear D. V was clipped by 2 bases and J by 5 bases, with 13 bases between them. CDR3 size: 14 residues. Germline V gives CDR1 MDHEN, CDR2 SYDVKM. The CDR3 protein is CASSLLERANEQYF. The DNA of the CDR3 is TGTGCCAGCAGTTTACTGGAACGGGCGAACGAGCAGTACTTC.

There are many counts of this clonotype. The gene calls are TRBV7-9 and TRBJ2-1, with D perhaps matching TRBD1 (6 bases). The germline V and J ends were trimmed by 1 base and 5 bases, with 15 bases remaining between them. This CDR3 is built from 16 residues. Germline lookup yields CDR1 SEHNR and CDR2 FQNEAQ (reference sequence). In DNA, the CDR3 is TGTGCCAGCAGCTTAGGATTAGGACAGACAGACAATGAGCAGTTCTTC. Protein sequence: CASSLGLGQTDNEQFF.

The chain couples TRBV5-1 to TRBJ2-3; a possible D gene is TRBD1 (5 bases). The CDR3 has 17 residues. In germline, CDR1 is SGHRS, CDR2 YFSETQ. Trimming cost V 4 bases and J 1 base, with 19 bases left between them. The CDR3 is CASSTLRVLTGTDTQYF. The CDR3 bases are TGCGCCAGCAGCACCCTCAGGGTCCTAACCGGCACAGATACGCAGTATTTT.